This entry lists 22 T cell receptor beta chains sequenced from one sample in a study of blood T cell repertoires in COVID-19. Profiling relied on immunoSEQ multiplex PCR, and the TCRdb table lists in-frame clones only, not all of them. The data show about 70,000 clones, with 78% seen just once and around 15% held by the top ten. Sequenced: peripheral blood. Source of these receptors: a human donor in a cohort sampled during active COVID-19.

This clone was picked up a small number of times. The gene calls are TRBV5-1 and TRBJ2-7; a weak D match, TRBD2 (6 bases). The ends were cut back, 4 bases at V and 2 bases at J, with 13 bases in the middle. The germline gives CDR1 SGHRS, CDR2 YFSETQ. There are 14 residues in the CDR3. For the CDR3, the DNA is TGCGCCAGCAGCCCCCGGGGGAGAACCTACGAGCAGTACTTC. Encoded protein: CASSPRGRTYEQYF.

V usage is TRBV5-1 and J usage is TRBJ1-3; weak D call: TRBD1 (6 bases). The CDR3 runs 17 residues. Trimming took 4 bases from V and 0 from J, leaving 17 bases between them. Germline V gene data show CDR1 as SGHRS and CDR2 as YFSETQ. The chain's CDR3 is CASSLALTGNSGNTIYF. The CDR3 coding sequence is TGCGCCAGCAGCCTTGCATTAACAGGGAACTCTGGAAACACCATATATTTT.

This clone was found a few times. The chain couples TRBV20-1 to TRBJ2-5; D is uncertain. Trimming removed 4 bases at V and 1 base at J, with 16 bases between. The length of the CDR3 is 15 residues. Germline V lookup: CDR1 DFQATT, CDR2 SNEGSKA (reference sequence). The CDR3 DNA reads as TGCAGTGCTATTGACCTCCTAGGCTTCCAAGAGACCCAGTACTTC. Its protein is CSAIDLLGFQETQYF.

The chain's CDR3 is CASSGTAYNSPLHF. DNA of the CDR3: TGTGCCAGCAGCGGGACAGCCTATAATTCACCCCTCCACTTT. This chain connects TRBV3-1 (or the pseudogene TRBV3-2) to TRBJ1-6; 7 nucleotides line up with TRBD1. The CDR3 loop spans 14 amino acids. V trimming: 5 bases; J trimming: 2 bases; junction bases outside the gene matches: 0. CDR1 and CDR2 (germline): LGHDT, YNNKEL (reference sequence).

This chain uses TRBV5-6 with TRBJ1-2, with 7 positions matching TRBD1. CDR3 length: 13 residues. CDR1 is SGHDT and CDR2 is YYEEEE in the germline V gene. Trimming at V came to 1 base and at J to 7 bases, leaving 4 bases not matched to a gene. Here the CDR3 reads CASSLRGPAGYTF. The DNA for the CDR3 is TGTGCCAGCAGCTTGAGGGGGCCGGCTGGCTACACCTTC.

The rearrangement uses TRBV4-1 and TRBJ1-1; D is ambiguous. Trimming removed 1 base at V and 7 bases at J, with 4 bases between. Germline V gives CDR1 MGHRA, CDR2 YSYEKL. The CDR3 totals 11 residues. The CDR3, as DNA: TGCGCCAGCAGCCAAGGGCTTGAAGCTTTCTTT. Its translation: CASSQGLEAFF.

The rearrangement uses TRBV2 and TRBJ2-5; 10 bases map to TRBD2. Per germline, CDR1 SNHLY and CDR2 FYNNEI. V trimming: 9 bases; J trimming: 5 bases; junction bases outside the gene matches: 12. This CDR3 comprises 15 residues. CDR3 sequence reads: CARTKPAGGLETQYF. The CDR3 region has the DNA TGTGCCAGGACCAAGCCAGCGGGAGGGCTGGAGACCCAGTACTTC.

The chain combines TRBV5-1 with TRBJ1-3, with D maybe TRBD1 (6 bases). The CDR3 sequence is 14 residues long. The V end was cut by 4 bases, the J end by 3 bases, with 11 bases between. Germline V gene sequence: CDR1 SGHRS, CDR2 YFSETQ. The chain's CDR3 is CASSLTGYGNTIYF. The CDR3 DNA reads TGCGCCAGCAGCCTAACAGGGTATGGAAACACCATATATTTT. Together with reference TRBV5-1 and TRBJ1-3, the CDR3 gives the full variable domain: KAGVTQTPRYLIKTRGQQVTLSCSPISGHRSVSWYQQTPGQGLQFLFEYFSETQRNKGNFPGRFSGRQFSNSRSEMNVSTLELGDSALYLCASSLTGYGNTIYFGEGSWLTVV.

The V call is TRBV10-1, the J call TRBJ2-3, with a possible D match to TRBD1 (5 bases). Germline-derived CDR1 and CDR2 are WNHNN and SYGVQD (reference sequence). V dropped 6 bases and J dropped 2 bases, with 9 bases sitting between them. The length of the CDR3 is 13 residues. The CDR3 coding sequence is TGCGCCAGCAGCAGGGAACCCACAGATACGCAGTATTTT. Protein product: CASSREPTDTQYF.

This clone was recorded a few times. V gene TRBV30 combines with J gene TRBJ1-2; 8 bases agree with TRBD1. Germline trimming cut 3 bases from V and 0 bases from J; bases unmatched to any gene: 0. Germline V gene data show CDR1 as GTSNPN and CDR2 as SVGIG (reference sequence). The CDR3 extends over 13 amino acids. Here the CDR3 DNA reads TGTGCCTGGAGGACAGGGGCTAACTATGGCTACACCTTC. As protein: CAWRTGANYGYTF.

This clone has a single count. The CDR3 protein is CASSYSREDYGYTF. The CDR3 nucleotides read TGTGCCAGCAGTTACTCGAGAGAAGACTATGGCTACACCTTC. The chain joins TRBV6-5 to TRBJ1-2; no reliable D call. The CDR3 totals 14 residues. Per the germline V gene, CDR1 is MNHEY and CDR2 is SVGAGI. Trimming left V 0 bases short and J 3 bases short, with 8 bases between.

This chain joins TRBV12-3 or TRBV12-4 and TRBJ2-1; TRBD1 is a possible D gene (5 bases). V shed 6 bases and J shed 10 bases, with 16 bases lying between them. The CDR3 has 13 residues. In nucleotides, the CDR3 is TGTGCCAGCAGGGTGGACACAACCAACGAGCAGTTCTTC. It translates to CASRVDTTNEQFF.

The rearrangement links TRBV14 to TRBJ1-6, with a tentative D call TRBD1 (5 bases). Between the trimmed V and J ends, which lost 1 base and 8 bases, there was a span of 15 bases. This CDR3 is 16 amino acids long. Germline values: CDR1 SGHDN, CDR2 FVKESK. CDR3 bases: TGTGCCAGCAGCCAAGGTTCAGGGAATCTCCATTCACCCCTCCACTTT. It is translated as CASSQGSGNLHSPLHF.

CDR3 coding DNA: TGCGCCAGCAGCTACCTCGTCAGCGACTATGGCTACACCTTC. It yields the protein CASSYLVSDYGYTF. The gene calls are TRBV5-1 and TRBJ1-2, with D hard to call. Per germline, CDR1 SGHRS and CDR2 YFSETQ. The CDR3 has 14 amino acids. Trimming cost V 3 bases and J 3 bases, with 12 bases left between them.

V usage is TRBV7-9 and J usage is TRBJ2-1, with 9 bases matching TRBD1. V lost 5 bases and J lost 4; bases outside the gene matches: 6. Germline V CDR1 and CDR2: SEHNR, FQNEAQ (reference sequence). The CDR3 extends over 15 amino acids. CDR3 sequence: CASSTRDRAYNEQFF. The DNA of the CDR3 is TGTGCCAGCAGCACTCGGGACAGGGCGTACAATGAGCAGTTCTTC.

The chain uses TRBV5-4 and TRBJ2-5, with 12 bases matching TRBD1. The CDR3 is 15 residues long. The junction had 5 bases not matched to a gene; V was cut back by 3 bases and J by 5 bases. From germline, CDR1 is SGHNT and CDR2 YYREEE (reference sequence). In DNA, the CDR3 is TGTGCCAGCAGCTGGGACAGGGGGCAGTGGGAGACCCAGTACTTC. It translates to CASSWDRGQWETQYF.

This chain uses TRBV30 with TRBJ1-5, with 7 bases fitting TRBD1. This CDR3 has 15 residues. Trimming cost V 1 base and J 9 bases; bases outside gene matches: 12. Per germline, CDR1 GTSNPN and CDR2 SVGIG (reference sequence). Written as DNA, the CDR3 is TGTGCCTGGAGTGAGCCGCCGACAGGGTCCCGGCCCCAGCATTTT. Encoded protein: CAWSEPPTGSRPQHF.

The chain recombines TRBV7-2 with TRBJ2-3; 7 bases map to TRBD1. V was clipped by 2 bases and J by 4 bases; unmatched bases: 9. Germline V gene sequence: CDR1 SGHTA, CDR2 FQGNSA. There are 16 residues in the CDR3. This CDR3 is CASSLRLRQGADTQYF. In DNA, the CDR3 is TGTGCCAGCAGCTTAAGGCTACGACAGGGTGCAGATACGCAGTATTTT.

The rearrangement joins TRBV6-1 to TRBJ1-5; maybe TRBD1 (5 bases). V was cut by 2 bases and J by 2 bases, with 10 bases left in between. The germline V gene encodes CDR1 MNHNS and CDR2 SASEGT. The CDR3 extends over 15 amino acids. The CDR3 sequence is CASSEMGLGNQPQHF. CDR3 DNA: TGTGCCAGCAGTGAAATGGGACTTGGCAATCAGCCCCAGCATTTT.

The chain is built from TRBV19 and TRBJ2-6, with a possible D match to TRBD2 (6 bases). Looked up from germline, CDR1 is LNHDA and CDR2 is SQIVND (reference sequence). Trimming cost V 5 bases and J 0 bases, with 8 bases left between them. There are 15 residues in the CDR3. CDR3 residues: CASSLSGSGANVLTF. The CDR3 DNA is TGTGCCAGTAGTCTTAGCGGCTCTGGGGCCAACGTCCTGACTTTC.

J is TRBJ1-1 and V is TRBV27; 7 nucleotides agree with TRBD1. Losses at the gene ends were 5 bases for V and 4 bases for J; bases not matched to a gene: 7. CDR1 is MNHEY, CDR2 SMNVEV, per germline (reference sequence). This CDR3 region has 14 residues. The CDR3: CASSATGTVTEAFF. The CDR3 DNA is TGTGCCAGCAGTGCGACCGGGACAGTCACTGAAGCTTTCTTT.

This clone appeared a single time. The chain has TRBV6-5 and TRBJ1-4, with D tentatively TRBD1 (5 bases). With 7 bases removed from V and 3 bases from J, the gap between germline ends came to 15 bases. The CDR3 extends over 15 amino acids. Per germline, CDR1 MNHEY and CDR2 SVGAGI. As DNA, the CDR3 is TGTGCCAGCAAGGGCAGGGCTGCTGCTAATGAAAAACTGTTTTTT. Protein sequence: CASKGRAAANEKLFF.